One sample yielded the 17 T cell receptor beta chains listed below, sequenced in a study of blood T cell repertoires in COVID-19. Repertoires were generated with immunoSEQ multiplex PCR, while TCRdb's copy carries only in-frame clones and drops some. Of over 85,000 clones listed, approximately 80% were seen once; the top ten hold around 4.3%. Sequences were obtained from peripheral blood. These receptors came from a human donor in a cohort sampled during active COVID-19.

This chain uses TRBV4-2 with TRBJ1-5, with a possible D match to TRBD1 (6 bases). V was trimmed by 3 bases and J by 2 bases, leaving 14 bases between them. The CDR3 spans 16 residues. Germline CDR1 is LGHNA and CDR2 is YNFKEQ. In DNA form, the CDR3 reads TGTGCCAGCAGCCAGGGGGGGGCGGGTGGCAATCAGCCCCAGCATTTT. It encodes CASSQGGAGGNQPQHF.

This chain uses TRBV30 with TRBJ1-2; D is perhaps TRBD1 (5 bases). Germline V CDR1 and CDR2: GTSNPN, SVGIG (reference sequence). The CDR3 is 13 amino acids. The V and J ends lost 2 bases and 2 bases respectively, with 9 bases between them. The CDR3 loop is CAWSKGINYGYTF. The CDR3 nucleotides read TGTGCCTGGAGTAAGGGGATCAACTATGGCTACACCTTC.

V usage is TRBV7-2 and J usage is TRBJ1-2; 10 positions agree with TRBD1. Trimming cost V 3 bases and J 5 bases; bases outside gene matches: 9. The V gene's germline CDR1 is SGHTA and CDR2 FQGNSA. This CDR3 spans 16 amino acids. The CDR3 loop reads CASSLGRPGQGYGYTF. DNA for the CDR3: TGTGCCAGCAGCTTGGGACGCCCGGGACAGGGGTATGGCTACACCTTC.

This clone came up a few times. V and J are TRBV5-4 and TRBJ1-5; TRBD1 might be the D (5 bases). CDR3 length: 16 residues. Germline assignment: CDR1 SGHNT and CDR2 YYREEE (reference sequence). Deletions cut 2 bases from V and 0 bases from J, with 12 bases between. For the CDR3, the DNA is TGTGCCAGCAGCTTAGAGGACATCAATAGCAATCAGCCCCAGCATTTT. Translation: CASSLEDINSNQPQHF.

This clone has just one count. V gene TRBV7-3 combines with J gene TRBJ1-5; the match to TRBD1 covers 7 bases. With 5 bases clipped from V and 7 bases from J, the junction kept 8 bases outside the gene matches. The CDR3 length is 14 residues. Germline V gene lookup returns CDR1 SGHTA and CDR2 FQGTGA. The DNA of the CDR3 is TGTGCCAGCAGCCCGCGGACAGGAGGCCAGCCCCAGCATTTT. It specifies CASSPRTGGQPQHF.

The rearrangement links TRBV5-1 to TRBJ1-3; D unresolved. Germline-derived CDR1 and CDR2 are SGHRS and YFSETQ. The germline V and J ends were trimmed by 5 bases and 0 bases, with 12 bases remaining between them. CDR3 length equals 15 residues. CDR3 nucleotide sequence: TGCGCCAGCAGTTCGACGGGATACTCTGGAAACACCATATATTTT. It translates to CASSSTGYSGNTIYF.

This clone showed up just a few times. V is TRBV11-3 and J is TRBJ1-2; the match to TRBD1 covers 9 bases. Trimming at V came to 4 bases and at J to 4 bases, leaving 13 bases not matched to a gene. The CDR3 runs 17 residues. Germline CDR1 SGHNT, CDR2 YENEEA. The CDR3 sequence is CASSSPGQGFSLYGYTF. For the CDR3, the DNA is TGTGCCAGCAGCTCACCGGGACAGGGTTTTTCTCTCTATGGCTACACCTTC.

The chain carries TRBV19 and TRBJ1-2, with D tentatively TRBD1 (6 bases). V was cut by 3 bases and J by 4 bases, with 15 bases left in between. In germline, CDR1 is LNHDA, CDR2 SQIVND (reference sequence). The CDR3 loop spans 15 amino acids. CDR3 sequence reads: CASSITGRSRYGYTF. The DNA for the CDR3 is TGTGCCAGTAGTATTACAGGGAGATCCCGCTATGGCTACACCTTC.

The rearrangement links TRBV7-2 to TRBJ2-5; tentative D call: TRBD1 (5 bases). Trimming removed 2 bases from V and 2 bases from J, with 9 bases in between. The length of the CDR3 is 14 residues. CDR1 is SGHTA and CDR2 is FQGNSA in the germline V gene. The DNA for the CDR3 is TGTGCCAGCAGCTTATCCCAGGGACAAGAGACCCAGTACTTC. This codes for CASSLSQGQETQYF. Together with reference TRBV7-2 and TRBJ2-5, the CDR3 gives the full variable domain: GAGVSQSPSNKVTEKGKDVELRCDPISGHTALYWYRQSLGQGLEFLIYFQGNSAPDKSGLPSDRFSAERTGGSVSTLTIQRTQQEDSAVYLCASSLSQGQETQYFGPGTRLLVL.

The chain couples TRBV18 to TRBJ1-4; D call uncertain. Germline values: CDR1 KGHSH, CDR2 LQKENI. V dropped 3 bases and J dropped 7 bases, with 15 bases sitting between them. The CDR3 loop spans 15 amino acids. CDR3 DNA sequence: TGTGCCAGCTCACCGATGGATCAACTAAGTGAAAAACTGTTTTTT. It codes for CASSPMDQLSEKLFF.

This clone was seen once. The rearrangement joins TRBV2 to TRBJ1-1; D is perhaps TRBD1 (6 bases). The CDR3 runs 11 residues. From germline, CDR1 is SNHLY and CDR2 FYNNEI. Deletions cut 9 bases from V and 8 bases from J, with 13 bases between. The CDR3 region is CARKGGSEAFF. The CDR3 coding sequence is TGTGCCAGGAAAGGGGGTTCGGAAGCTTTCTTT.

The J gene is TRBJ1-5, the V gene TRBV6-5, with D perhaps TRBD1 (5 bases). The V end lost 0 bases, the J end lost 5 bases, and 11 bases lay between the germline ends. CDR3 length: 15 amino acids. Per the germline V gene, CDR1 is MNHEY and CDR2 is SVGAGI. CDR3 coding DNA: TGTGCCAGCAGTTACTCTGGGGGGTCGGATCAGCCCCAGCATTTT. Protein sequence: CASSYSGGSDQPQHF.

The gene calls are TRBV19 and TRBJ1-5, with D maybe TRBD1 (6 bases). The CDR3 has 15 amino acids. Looked up from germline, CDR1 is LNHDA and CDR2 is SQIVND (reference sequence). Deletions cut 6 bases from V and 0 bases from J, with 12 bases between. CDR3: CASRLQGSSNQPQHF. DNA of the CDR3: TGTGCCAGTAGACTACAGGGATCTAGCAATCAGCCCCAGCATTTT.

The genes are TRBV4-2 and TRBJ2-1; D perhaps matches TRBD1 (5 bases). The CDR3 has 16 residues. Germline lookup yields CDR1 LGHNA and CDR2 YNFKEQ. V shed 4 bases and J shed 4 bases, with 17 bases lying between them. As DNA, the CDR3 is TGTGCCAGCAGCCGGCCGGCTGGGGCAGGGTACAATGAGCAGTTCTTC. Translating it yields CASSRPAGAGYNEQFF.

The chain joins TRBV6-5 to TRBJ2-7, with 9 bases identical to TRBD1. Germline trimming cut 7 bases from V and 2 bases from J; bases unmatched to any gene: 9. This CDR3 comprises 15 residues. Germline CDR1 is MNHEY and CDR2 is SVGAGI. CDR3 DNA: TGTGCCAGCAACTCCGGGACAGGGAGGGCCTACGAGCAGTACTTC. Protein product: CASNSGTGRAYEQYF.

The J gene is TRBJ2-1, the V gene TRBV19, with D tentatively TRBD1 (5 bases). The CDR3 has 14 residues. V was shortened by 0 bases and J by 4 bases, with 7 bases between the two germline ends. The V gene's germline CDR1 is LNHDA and CDR2 SQIVND (reference sequence). The CDR3 reads CASSIDPGYNEQFF. CDR3 sequence (DNA): TGTGCCAGTAGTATAGACCCAGGGTACAATGAGCAGTTCTTC.

The chain carries TRBV6-6 and TRBJ2-7; 8 nucleotides line up with TRBD1. The CDR3 runs to 12 residues. Germline CDR1 reads MNHNY; CDR2 reads SVGAGI (reference sequence). V shed 8 bases, J shed 3 bases, and the junction held 3 bases outside the gene matches. CDR3 protein: CASQGQGYEQYF. The DNA for the CDR3 is TGTGCCAGCCAAGGACAGGGCTACGAGCAGTACTTC.